This is a list of T cell receptor beta chains from one sample in a study of T cells expressing NK-cell markers. TCRdb reprocessed the 5' RACE reads, keeping one entry per CDR3 protein, no DNA. Its table records around 260,000 distinct CDR3 sequences. What was sequenced was blood T cells: a sorted CD56 or NKG2C T cell subset, CD4+ or CD8+ T cells, or bulk PBMC T cells (not recorded which). The receptors here all came from a woman aged 18-70 years in good health. Each CDR3 is given with its conserved first and last residue. Each record gives: CDR3 protein, J gene, V gene, CDR3 length.

cdr3_aa: CASSAHGGGQFF
j_call: TRBJ2-1
v_call: TRBV12-3/TRBV12-4
cdr3_length: 12

cdr3_aa: CASSSTLNTEAFF
j_call: TRBJ1-1
v_call: TRBV6-1
cdr3_length: 13

cdr3_aa: CASTASGGDTQYF
j_call: TRBJ2-3
v_call: TRBV6-1
cdr3_length: 13

cdr3_aa: CASSRTGPSDTQYF
j_call: TRBJ2-3
v_call: TRBV7-3
cdr3_length: 14

cdr3_aa: CAISGGRTGSNQPQHF
j_call: TRBJ1-5
v_call: TRBV10-3
cdr3_length: 16

cdr3_aa: CASSLRGGTNQPQHF
j_call: TRBJ1-5
v_call: TRBV7-2
cdr3_length: 15

cdr3_aa: CSANGRDGLTYGYTF
j_call: TRBJ1-2
v_call: TRBV20-1
cdr3_length: 15

cdr3_aa: CASSPRTGGGEQFF
j_call: TRBJ2-1
v_call: TRBV11-1
cdr3_length: 14

cdr3_aa: CSARGADTGIEKLFF
j_call: TRBJ1-4
v_call: TRBV20-1
cdr3_length: 15

cdr3_aa: CASSLSQPSNQPQHF
j_call: TRBJ1-5
v_call: TRBV7-9
cdr3_length: 15

cdr3_aa: CASSLTGDSYGYTF
j_call: TRBJ1-2
v_call: TRBV18
cdr3_length: 14

cdr3_aa: CASSLVPGPGAGYEQFF
j_call: TRBJ2-1
v_call: TRBV5-1
cdr3_length: 17

cdr3_aa: CASSPADEGLGYTF
j_call: TRBJ1-2
v_call: TRBV18
cdr3_length: 14

cdr3_aa: CASSVDSDGTQYF
j_call: TRBJ2-5
v_call: TRBV12-3/TRBV12-4
cdr3_length: 13

cdr3_aa: CASSSPGANYGYTF
j_call: TRBJ1-2
v_call: TRBV6-1
cdr3_length: 14

cdr3_aa: CASSQDLAKNIQYF
j_call: TRBJ2-4
v_call: TRBV6-1
cdr3_length: 14

cdr3_aa: CAWTSWGTSGTTDTQYF
j_call: TRBJ2-3
v_call: TRBV30
cdr3_length: 17

cdr3_aa: CASSHGTTGVQETQYF
j_call: TRBJ2-5
v_call: TRBV4-3
cdr3_length: 16

cdr3_aa: CASSSTGGSYGYTF
j_call: TRBJ1-2
v_call: TRBV18
cdr3_length: 14

cdr3_aa: CSASKGTAGNEQFF
j_call: TRBJ2-1
v_call: TRBV20-1
cdr3_length: 14

cdr3_aa: CASSPKGGTNEKLFF
j_call: TRBJ1-4
v_call: TRBV28
cdr3_length: 15

cdr3_aa: CASSQGLAGSTDTQYF
j_call: TRBJ2-3
v_call: TRBV7-2
cdr3_length: 16

cdr3_aa: CASSRAGTAYGYTF
j_call: TRBJ1-2
v_call: TRBV4-2
cdr3_length: 14

cdr3_aa: CASSKPPGFNEQFF
j_call: TRBJ2-1
v_call: TRBV19
cdr3_length: 14

cdr3_aa: CASSSKRDPSTDTQYF
j_call: TRBJ2-3
v_call: TRBV5-4
cdr3_length: 16

cdr3_aa: CSVPGQGRYEQYF
j_call: TRBJ2-7
v_call: TRBV20-1
cdr3_length: 13

cdr3_aa: CATSRQPGQTYEQYF
j_call: TRBJ2-7
v_call: TRBV15
cdr3_length: 15

cdr3_aa: CSAATSGSVYEQFF
j_call: TRBJ2-1
v_call: TRBV20-1
cdr3_length: 14

cdr3_aa: CASMSQGAYEQYF
j_call: TRBJ2-7
v_call: TRBV6-1
cdr3_length: 13

cdr3_aa: CSAASGETQYF
j_call: TRBJ2-5
v_call: TRBV20-1
cdr3_length: 11

cdr3_aa: CASSLGPVYNEQFF
j_call: TRBJ2-1
v_call: TRBV11-2
cdr3_length: 14

cdr3_aa: CASTKGSGNTIYF
j_call: TRBJ1-3
v_call: TRBV12-3/TRBV12-4
cdr3_length: 13

cdr3_aa: CASSYLQLDQPQHF
j_call: TRBJ1-5
v_call: TRBV6-2/TRBV6-3
cdr3_length: 14

cdr3_aa: CAIPPTSDTHPGSEQFF
j_call: TRBJ2-1
v_call: TRBV10-3
cdr3_length: 17

cdr3_aa: CASSSQWQGRPNQPQHF
j_call: TRBJ1-5
v_call: TRBV7-9
cdr3_length: 17

cdr3_aa: CASSQGTSFRELFF
j_call: TRBJ2-2
v_call: TRBV7-3
cdr3_length: 14

cdr3_aa: CASSLEPGAGSPLHF
j_call: TRBJ1-6
v_call: TRBV5-5
cdr3_length: 15

cdr3_aa: CASSRTSGPRVEQFF
j_call: TRBJ2-1
v_call: TRBV28
cdr3_length: 15

cdr3_aa: CASRKGTVSYNSPLHF
j_call: TRBJ1-6
v_call: TRBV14
cdr3_length: 16

cdr3_aa: CASSLGSGSRTDTQYF
j_call: TRBJ2-3
v_call: TRBV5-5
cdr3_length: 16

cdr3_aa: CASSQGTSGGRQYF
j_call: TRBJ2-4
v_call: TRBV3-1
cdr3_length: 14

cdr3_aa: CASSSWANNEQFF
j_call: TRBJ2-1
v_call: TRBV7-2
cdr3_length: 13

cdr3_aa: CASISGQGGLSGNTIYF
j_call: TRBJ1-3
v_call: TRBV25-1
cdr3_length: 17

cdr3_aa: CASSQPNFGTGKSPLHF
j_call: TRBJ1-6
v_call: TRBV4-1
cdr3_length: 17

cdr3_aa: CASTPQWANVLTF
j_call: TRBJ2-6
v_call: TRBV7-2
cdr3_length: 13

cdr3_aa: CATSDPVSLANEQFF
j_call: TRBJ2-1
v_call: TRBV24-1
cdr3_length: 15

cdr3_aa: CASSSPGRRDEQYF
j_call: TRBJ2-7
v_call: TRBV7-8
cdr3_length: 14

cdr3_aa: CASSAPSTDTQYF
j_call: TRBJ2-3
v_call: TRBV6-1
cdr3_length: 13

cdr3_aa: CSAREATAQETQYF
j_call: TRBJ2-5
v_call: TRBV20-1
cdr3_length: 14

cdr3_aa: CASTWLGSGNTIYF
j_call: TRBJ1-3
v_call: TRBV6-1
cdr3_length: 14

cdr3_aa: CASSPTTVSYNEQFF
j_call: TRBJ2-1
v_call: TRBV18
cdr3_length: 15

cdr3_aa: CASSWGTSGSHEQFF
j_call: TRBJ2-1
v_call: TRBV28
cdr3_length: 15